This entry describes one T cell receptor beta chain. Participants spanned ages about 18 to 95 years and resided in roughly 26 US areas. The record originates from a study of blood T cell repertoires in COVID-19. Study details: Samples of COVID-19 (acute and convalescent) were obtained from the United States, Italy and Spain.

Some clones are missing from TCRdb's copy, which holds only in-frame ones; the method was immunoSEQ multiplex PCR. Here the sample spans about 440,000 clones, about 92% being singletons. The clonotype comes from a man in his late teens or twenties who had recovered from COVID-19. The sequenced sample was PBMCs or T cells enriched from blood (not recorded which).

DNA for the CDR3: TGCGCCAGCACTTCGGGGGGCAGGCTAGCGAGCGGCGACAATGAGCAGTTCTTC. Residues: CASTSGGRLASGDNEQFF. The chain recombines TRBV5-1 with TRBJ2-1; a weak D match, TRBD2 (7 bases). The CDR3 totals 18 residues. Trimming took off 6 bases at V and 5 bases at J, with 27 bases between the two ends. CDR1 and CDR2 from the germline V gene are SGHRS and YFSETQ. Full variable domain (outside the CDR3, taken from reference TRBV5-1 and TRBJ2-1): KAGVTQTPRYLIKTRGQQVTLSCSPISGHRSVSWYQQTPGQGLQFLFEYFSETQRNKGNFPGRFSGRQFSNSRSEMNVSTLELGDSALYLCASTSGGRLASGDNEQFFGPGTRLTVL.